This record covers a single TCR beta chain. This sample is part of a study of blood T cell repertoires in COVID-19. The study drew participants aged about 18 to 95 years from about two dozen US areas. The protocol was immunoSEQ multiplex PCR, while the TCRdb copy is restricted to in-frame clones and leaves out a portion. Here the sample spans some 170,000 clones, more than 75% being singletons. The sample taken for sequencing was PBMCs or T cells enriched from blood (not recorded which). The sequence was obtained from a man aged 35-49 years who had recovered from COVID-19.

The chain's CDR3 is CATSDLRYDNEQFF. The CDR3 DNA follows: TGTGCCACCAGTGATCTCCGCTATGACAATGAGCAGTTCTTC. The chain has TRBV24-1 and TRBJ2-1; D call uncertain. Trimming removed 3 bases from V and 5 bases from J, with 10 bases in between. The germline V gene encodes CDR1 KGHDR and CDR2 SFDVKD. The length of the CDR3 is 14 residues.